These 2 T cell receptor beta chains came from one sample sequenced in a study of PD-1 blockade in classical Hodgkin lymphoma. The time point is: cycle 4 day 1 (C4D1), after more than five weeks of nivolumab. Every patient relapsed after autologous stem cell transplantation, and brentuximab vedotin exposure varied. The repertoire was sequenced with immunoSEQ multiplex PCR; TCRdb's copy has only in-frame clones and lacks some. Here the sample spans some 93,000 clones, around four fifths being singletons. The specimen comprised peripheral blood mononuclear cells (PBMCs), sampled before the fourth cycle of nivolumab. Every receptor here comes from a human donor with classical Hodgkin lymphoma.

In DNA form, the CDR3 reads TGCGCCAGCAGCTTGGGTCTAGCGCTTAACACCGGGGAGCTGTTTTTT. This sequence encodes CASSLGLALNTGELFF. This rearrangement joins TRBV5-1 to TRBJ2-2; D is possibly TRBD2 (6 bases). Germline V lookup: CDR1 SGHRS, CDR2 YFSETQ. The CDR3 is made up of 16 amino acids. Trimming took 0 bases from V and 2 from J, leaving 11 bases between them.

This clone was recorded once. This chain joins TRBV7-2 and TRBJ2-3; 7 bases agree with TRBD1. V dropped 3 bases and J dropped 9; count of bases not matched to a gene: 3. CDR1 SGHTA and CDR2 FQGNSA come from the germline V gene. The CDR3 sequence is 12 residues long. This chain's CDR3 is CASSFNRGTQYF. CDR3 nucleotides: TGTGCCAGCAGCTTCAACAGGGGCACGCAGTATTTT.